Presented here are 17 T cell receptor beta chains from one specimen sequenced in a study of T cells in Graves' hyperthyroidism and ophthalmopathy. Using RNA transcripts as the source, TCR beta CDR3 regions were amplified. The HTBI primer set was used in a first-round RT-PCR of the TCR CDR3. In TCRdb, the multiplex PCR reads were re-called with MiXCR into one record per CDR3 protein. The sample shows 370,000 or so distinct CDR3 sequences, just under 25% of them seen only once. The source material was blood. These receptors were obtained from a man aged 50-59 years with Graves' hyperthyroidism.

This clonotype was seen more than once but under ten times. The chain joins TRBV4-1 to TRBJ1-3; D is unresolved. V lost 0 bases, J lost 2 bases, and 8 bases lay in between. The CDR3 runs 15 residues. Germline CDR1 and CDR2: MGHRA and YSYEKL. In DNA form, the CDR3 reads TGCGCCAGCAGCCAAGACCCCCAGGCTGGAAACACCATATATTTT. The encoded protein is CASSQDPQAGNTIYF.

V is TRBV15 and J is TRBJ2-1; 7 bases match TRBD1. J was trimmed by 3 bases and V by 5 bases; bases with no gene match: 7. The germline V gene has CDR1 LNHNV and CDR2 YYDKDF (reference sequence). This CDR3 has 15 residues. CDR3 nucleotide sequence: TGTGCCACCAGCTCCGACAGGGCTAGCTACAATGAGCAGTTCTTC. This encodes CATSSDRASYNEQFF.

This clonotype was observed many times. CDR3 region: CASRPRGRGNQPQHF. The CDR3 DNA follows: TGTGCCAGCAGGCCCAGGGGGCGCGGGAATCAGCCCCAGCATTTT. The chain uses TRBV2 and TRBJ1-5; 8 nucleotides line up with TRBD1. This CDR3 comprises 15 residues. Losses at the gene ends were 6 bases for V and 4 bases for J; bases not matched to a gene: 8. Per germline, CDR1 SNHLY and CDR2 FYNNEI.

This clonotype was detected a few times. This sequence joins TRBV13 and TRBJ2-1; 9 nucleotides agree with TRBD1. CDR1 is PRHDT, CDR2 FYEKMQ, per germline (reference sequence). V lost 2 bases and J lost 8; bases outside the gene matches: 7. This CDR3 has 15 residues. This CDR3 reads CASSLTDRGGDEQFF. Here the CDR3 DNA reads TGTGCCAGCAGCTTAACGGACAGGGGAGGAGATGAGCAGTTCTTC.

This clonotype showed up just a few times. The V call is TRBV18, the J call TRBJ1-2, with 7 bases lining up with TRBD1. The germline gives CDR1 KGHSH, CDR2 LQKENI. The CDR3 loop spans 15 amino acids. V was pared by 6 bases and J by 5 bases, with 12 bases of the junction left unmatched. CDR3 loop: CASSLRQGQGYGYTF. As DNA, the CDR3 is TGTGCCAGCTCCCTTCGACAGGGTCAAGGGTATGGCTACACCTTC.

CDR3 bases: TGCGCCAGCAGCTTGGGAACGGGGACACCTTACGAGCAGTACTTC. As protein: CASSLGTGTPYEQYF. The chain combines TRBV5-1 with TRBJ2-7; TRBD1 is a possible D gene (6 bases). Trimming cost V 0 bases and J 4 bases, with 14 bases left between them. This CDR3 region has 15 residues. Germline V lookup: CDR1 SGHRS, CDR2 YFSETQ.

This sequence joins TRBV3-1 and TRBJ2-1, with TRBD2 matching 9 bases. CDR3 length: 16 amino acids. Trimming took 1 base from V and 4 from J; bases not matched to a gene: 5. In germline, CDR1 is LGHDT, CDR2 YNNKEL (reference sequence). The DNA of the CDR3 is TGTGCCAGCAGCCAAGCGGCTAGCGGGAAATACAATGAGCAGTTCTTC. This sequence encodes CASSQAASGKYNEQFF.

A few counts support this clonotype. V is TRBV3-1 and J is TRBJ1-1, with D perhaps TRBD1 (5 bases). Germline V gene data show CDR1 as LGHDT and CDR2 as YNNKEL (reference sequence). V lost 3 bases to trimming and J lost 9 bases, with 11 bases between them. This CDR3 region has 12 residues. CDR3 DNA: TGTGCCAGCAGCCAGGGGGACGGTAAAGCTTTCTTT. It codes for CASSQGDGKAFF.

The V and J genes are TRBV5-1 and TRBJ2-7; 9 nucleotides line up with TRBD1. The CDR3 consists of 14 residues. The trim removed 2 bases at V and 6 bases at J, leaving 6 bases unmatched. The germline gives CDR1 SGHRS, CDR2 YFSETQ. For the CDR3, the DNA is TGCGCCAGCAGCTTACAGGGGGCTTATATCGAGCAGTACTTC. Residues: CASSLQGAYIEQYF.

This clonotype was seen at least ten times. The rearrangement links TRBV27 to TRBJ2-3; D gene unclear. Germline CDR1 is MNHEY and CDR2 is SMNVEV (reference sequence). With 3 bases removed from V and 0 bases from J, the gap between germline ends came to 4 bases. The CDR3 loop spans 13 amino acids. The CDR3 DNA is TGTGCCAGCAGTTTCATGAGCACAGATACGCAGTATTTT. Amino acid sequence: CASSFMSTDTQYF.

This clonotype was detected many times. This chain links TRBV3-1 with TRBJ1-1; D is unresolved. The CDR3 extends over 14 amino acids. Trimming cost V 5 bases and J 2 bases, with 12 bases left between them. CDR1 and CDR2 from the germline V gene are LGHDT and YNNKEL (reference sequence). CDR3 bases: TGTGCCAGCAGCTACCCTGGCAAAAACACTGAAGCTTTCTTT. Amino acids: CASSYPGKNTEAFF.

This clonotype occurred a few times. The rearrangement joins TRBV11-2 to TRBJ2-3; unclear D gene. The germline V gene encodes CDR1 SGHAT and CDR2 FQNNGV. The CDR3 runs to 15 residues. V was cut by 1 base and J by 2 bases, with 10 bases left in between. CDR3 residues: CASSLVFGNTDTQYF. The CDR3 DNA follows: TGTGCCAGCAGCTTAGTTTTCGGAAACACAGATACGCAGTATTTT.

This clonotype has only a few counts. This likely came from a read error, as a far larger clone is one base away. J is TRBJ2-3 and V is TRBV12-3 or TRBV12-4, with D uncertain. The CDR3 covers 12 residues. V lost 3 bases, J lost 3 bases, and 4 bases lay in between. The CDR3 region has the DNA TGTGCCAGCAGTTTCGCTACAGATACGCAGTATTTT. It translates to CASSFATDTQYF.

The chain couples TRBV12-3 or TRBV12-4 to TRBJ2-2; the D gene is possibly TRBD2 (7 bases). Trimming left V 2 bases short and J 1 base short, with 26 bases between. The CDR3 spans 21 residues. The DNA of the CDR3 is TGTGCCAGCAGTTTAAGGTTGGGGGCAACTAGCGAACACTTGAACACCGGGGAGCTGTTTTTT. Amino acid sequence: CASSLRLGATSEHLNTGELFF.

This clonotype appeared many times. The chain links TRBV10-3 to TRBJ1-1, with TRBD1 identical over 7 bases. Germline values: CDR1 ENHRY, CDR2 SYGVKD. The ends lost 6 bases at V and 4 bases at J; junction bases unmatched: 5. CDR3 size: 13 residues. CDR3 loop: CAISDDRATEAFF. CDR3 DNA sequence: TGTGCCATCAGCGACGACAGGGCCACTGAAGCTTTCTTT.

This clonotype was recorded many times. This chain links TRBV3-1 with TRBJ2-1; TRBD2 agrees at 8 bases. Germline V gene lookup returns CDR1 LGHDT and CDR2 YNNKEL (reference sequence). V was pared by 4 bases and J by 1 base, with 6 bases of the junction left unmatched. The CDR3 extends over 16 amino acids. CDR3 in amino acids: CASSRLSGGSYNEQFF. The CDR3, as DNA: TGTGCCAGCAGCCGACTCAGCGGGGGTTCCTACAATGAGCAGTTCTTC.

This clonotype was detected only a few times. The rearrangement uses TRBV5-6 and TRBJ2-3; 9 positions match TRBD1. The junction had 6 bases not matched to a gene; V was cut back by 4 bases and J by 0 bases. CDR1 and CDR2 (germline): SGHDT, YYEEEE. The CDR3 is 16 residues long. For the CDR3, the DNA is TGTGCCAGCAGCGGGGGACAGGGAACTAGCACAGATACGCAGTATTTT. This gives the protein CASSGGQGTSTDTQYF.